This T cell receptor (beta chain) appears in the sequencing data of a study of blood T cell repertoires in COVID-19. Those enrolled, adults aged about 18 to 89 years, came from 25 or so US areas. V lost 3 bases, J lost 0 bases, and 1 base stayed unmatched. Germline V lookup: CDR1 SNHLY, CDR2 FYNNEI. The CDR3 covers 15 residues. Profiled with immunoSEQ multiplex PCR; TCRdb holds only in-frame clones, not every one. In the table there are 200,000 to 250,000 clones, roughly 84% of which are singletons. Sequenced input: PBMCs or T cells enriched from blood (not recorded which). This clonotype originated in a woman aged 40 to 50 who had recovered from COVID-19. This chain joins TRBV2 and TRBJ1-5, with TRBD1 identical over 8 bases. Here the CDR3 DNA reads TGTGCCAGCAGTGAGACAGGGGATAGCAATCAGCCCCAGCATTTT. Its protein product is CASSETGDSNQPQHF.